These T cell receptor beta chains were read from a single sample in a study of naive and memory T cell subsets. One entry per CDR3 protein results from TCRdb running MiXCR on the 5' RACE reads. In the table there are roughly 56,000 distinct CDR3 sequences, about 7.2% of which are singletons. These receptors all come from a male donor in good health. Each CDR3 is given with its conserved first and last residue. D genes are given only for firm matches. Size tells how often a clone was seen (once, few, many) or the class of an expanded clone, and some rows leave it out.

abundance	j_gene	d_gene	v_gene	CDR3aa	CDR3nt
many	TRBJ2-4	NA	TRBV5-1	CASSFDSPAKNIQYF	TGCGCCAGCAGCTTTGACAGTCCAGCCAAAAACATTCAGTACTTC
few	TRBJ2-5	TRBD1	TRBV24-1	CAARQGIETQYF	TGTGCCGCGAGACAGGGAATAGAGACCCAGTACTTC
many	TRBJ2-1	NA	TRBV20-1	CSASTNEQFF	TGCAGTGCTAGCACCAATGAGCAGTTCTTC
NA	TRBJ1-2	NA	TRBV10-3	CAISAALRKANYGYTF	TGTGCCATCAGTGCGGCGTTAAGGAAGGCTAACTATGGCTACACCTTC
NA	TRBJ2-1	TRBD2	TRBV28	CAGSSGRGNEQFF	TGTGCCGGATCTAGCGGGAGGGGGAATGAGCAGTTCTTC
many	TRBJ1-1	NA	TRBV7-2	CASGLTYFGTEAFF	TGTGCCAGCGGATTGACATATTTCGGCACTGAAGCTTTCTTT
many	TRBJ2-7	NA	TRBV5-1	CASSLSRARPSYEQYF	TGCGCCAGCAGCTTGAGTAGGGCAAGACCCTCCTACGAGCAGTACTTC
many	TRBJ2-5	NA	TRBV27	CATKNTSTKRSQETQYF	TGTGCCACCAAGAACACCAGTACCAAGCGGTCCCAAGAGACCCAGTACTTC
few	TRBJ1-6	NA	TRBV12-3/TRBV12-4	CASSRTGTYSPLHF	TGTGCCAGCAGTCGAACAGGAACGTATTCACCCCTCCACTTT
NA	TRBJ2-7	NA	TRBV5-6	CASSFSGMRYEQYF	TGTGCCAGCAGCTTCTCGGGGATGCGGTACGAGCAGTACTTC
many	TRBJ2-7	NA	TRBV3-1	CASSQAYEQYF	TGTGCCAGCAGCCAGGCCTACGAGCAGTACTTC
NA	TRBJ2-1	NA	TRBV30	CAWSTGTVSYNEQFF	TGTGCCTGGAGCACCGGGACTGTGTCCTACAATGAGCAGTTCTTC
many	TRBJ1-6	TRBD1	TRBV12-3/TRBV12-4	CASSLGTATSSYNSPLHF	TGTGCCAGCAGTCTCGGGACAGCAACCAGCTCCTATAATTCACCCCTCCACTTT
many	TRBJ2-3	NA	TRBV2	CASKAQGVSTDTQYF	TGTGCCAGCAAAGCACAGGGTGTCAGCACAGATACGCAGTATTTT
many	TRBJ2-3	NA	TRBV7-2	CASSPRGKTSSTDTQYF	TGTGCCAGCAGCCCAAGGGGGAAAACGAGTAGCACAGATACGCAGTATTTT
NA	TRBJ2-5	NA	TRBV7-6	CASSPISEETQYF	TGTGCCAGCAGCCCCATCAGCGAGGAGACCCAGTACTTC
many	TRBJ2-1	NA	TRBV18	CASSQHPMLGGNEQFF	TGTGCCAGCTCACAACATCCAATGTTAGGGGGCAATGAGCAGTTCTTC
NA	TRBJ2-1	NA	TRBV19	CASSKGGQYNEQFF	TGTGCCAGTAGTAAGGGAGGACAGTACAATGAGCAGTTCTTC
many	TRBJ2-1	NA	TRBV7-9	CASSLRLSGNEQFF	TGTGCCAGCAGCTTAAGACTTAGCGGCAATGAGCAGTTCTTC
few	TRBJ1-1	NA	TRBV30	CAWNRVENTEAFF	TGTGCCTGGAACAGGGTGGAGAACACTGAAGCTTTCTTT
few	TRBJ1-1	NA	TRBV12-3/TRBV12-4	CASSRAGGTGEAFF	TGTGCCAGCAGTCGCGCCGGGGGGACCGGTGAAGCTTTCTTT
few	TRBJ1-1	TRBD1	TRBV6-1	CASSWGTVEAFF	TGTGCCAGCAGCTGGGGGACAGTTGAAGCTTTCTTT
few	TRBJ1-6	TRBD1	TRBV20-1	CSARDPRQGDNSPLHF	TGCAGTGCTAGAGACCCCAGACAGGGTGATAATTCACCCCTCCACTTT
few	TRBJ2-2	TRBD2	TRBV5-1	CASSPGTSGSRGELFF	TGCGCCAGCAGCCCCGGGACTAGCGGGAGTCGCGGGGAGCTGTTTTTT
NA	TRBJ1-5	NA	TRBV12-3/TRBV12-4	CASSLSAEKNQPQHF	TGTGCCAGCAGTTTAAGCGCGGAAAAGAATCAGCCCCAGCATTTT
NA	TRBJ2-7	TRBD1	TRBV7-9	CASSRPPGQGGYEQYF	TGTGCCAGCAGCCGACCCCCGGGACAGGGAGGCTACGAGCAGTACTTC
many	TRBJ2-5	NA	TRBV20-1	CSAQSGSGQKETQYF	TGCAGTGCACAGTCCGGTTCGGGACAAAAAGAGACCCAGTACTTC
few	TRBJ1-1	NA	TRBV20-1	CSARDSFRGLITEAFF	TGCAGTGCTAGAGATAGTTTTAGGGGTTTGATCACTGAAGCTTTCTTT
few	TRBJ2-5	TRBD2	TRBV12-3/TRBV12-4	CASSPLAGEGQETQYF	TGTGCCAGCAGTCCACTAGCGGGAGAGGGCCAAGAGACCCAGTACTTC
NA	TRBJ1-1	NA	TRBV6-5	CASSSPGTTNTEAFF	TGTGCCAGCAGTAGCCCCGGGACAACGAACACTGAAGCTTTCTTT
many	TRBJ2-3	TRBD1	TRBV5-1	CASSLATGGTDTQYF	TGCGCCAGCAGCTTGGCGACAGGGGGCACAGATACGCAGTATTTT
many	TRBJ2-3	NA	TRBV12-3/TRBV12-4	CASTPRRDTQYF	TGTGCCAGCACCCCTCGGCGAGATACGCAGTATTTT
many	TRBJ2-1	NA	TRBV2	CASSTTGNEQFF	TGTGCCAGCAGTACCACAGGGAATGAGCAGTTCTTC
few	TRBJ1-1	TRBD1	TRBV6-1	CASRKRDRGGGTEAFF	TGTGCCAGCAGGAAGAGGGACAGGGGCGGGGGGACTGAAGCTTTCTTT
many	TRBJ1-1	TRBD1	TRBV20-1	CSASLQGREATEAFF	TGCAGTGCTAGCCTACAGGGGAGGGAGGCCACTGAAGCTTTCTTT
many	TRBJ2-5	TRBD2	TRBV12-3/TRBV12-4	CASSAGTSGRPETQYF	TGTGCCAGCAGTGCAGGGACTAGCGGGAGACCAGAGACCCAGTACTTC
many	TRBJ2-1	NA	TRBV25-1	CASRGSGTGNEQFF	TGTGCCAGCAGGGGTTCAGGGACGGGGAATGAGCAGTTCTTC
many	TRBJ2-1	NA	TRBV27	CASASLSSYNEQFF	TGTGCCAGCGCCAGCCTAAGCTCCTACAATGAGCAGTTCTTC
NA	TRBJ1-6	NA	TRBV7-9	CASSKGDMRSYNSPLHF	TGTGCCAGCAGCAAGGGGGACATGAGGTCCTATAATTCACCCCTCCACTTT
few	TRBJ2-1	NA	TRBV29-1	CSATGGATYNEQFF	TGCAGCGCCACCGGCGGGGCCACGTACAATGAGCAGTTCTTC
NA	TRBJ2-3	NA	TRBV5-1	CASSFTGPVRDTQYF	TGCGCCAGCAGCTTCACAGGACCAGTTCGGGATACGCAGTATTTT
NA	TRBJ2-1	TRBD2	TRBV6-5	CASSYSSSGGYNEQFF	TGTGCCAGCAGTTACTCGTCTAGCGGGGGTTACAATGAGCAGTTCTTC
few	TRBJ2-3	NA	TRBV19	CASSTEDGRTDTQYF	TGTGCCAGTAGTACCGAGGACGGACGCACAGATACGCAGTATTTT
NA	TRBJ2-7	TRBD1	TRBV6-1	CAISGQGGYEQYF	TGTGCCATCTCAGGACAGGGCGGCTACGAGCAGTACTTC
few	TRBJ2-3	NA	TRBV20-1	CSAFEWGRSDTQYF	TGCAGTGCTTTTGAGTGGGGCCGGTCAGATACGCAGTATTTT
many	TRBJ2-1	NA	TRBV5-1	CASSLANRASSYNEQFF	TGCGCCAGCAGCTTGGCCAACAGGGCGAGCTCCTACAATGAGCAGTTCTTC
many	TRBJ2-5	TRBD2	TRBV20-1	CSAPDGTSGETQYF	TGCAGTGCTCCCGACGGGACTAGCGGGGAGACCCAGTACTTC
NA	TRBJ2-1	NA	TRBV18	CASSLTTSPVF	TGTGCCAGCTCACTCACTACGTCGCCTGTCTTC
NA	TRBJ2-2	TRBD1	TRBV7-9	CASSPRDRGPGELFF	TGTGCCAGCAGCCCTCGGGACAGGGGGCCCGGGGAGCTGTTTTTT
few	TRBJ2-3	TRBD2	TRBV5-1	CASRGGPGQPGDTQYF	TGCGCCAGCAGGGGAGGGCCCGGGCAACCGGGGGATACGCAGTATTTT
many	TRBJ1-1	TRBD1	TRBV6-5	CASRLQGGDTEAFF	TGTGCCAGCAGGCTACAGGGGGGGGACACTGAAGCTTTCTTT
few	TRBJ2-5	NA	TRBV27	CASSSQEQETQYF	TGTGCCAGCAGTTCACAGGAACAAGAGACCCAGTACTTC
NA	TRBJ1-1	NA	TRBV7-9	CASSLAEFQLPAMNTEAFF	TGTGCCAGCAGCTTAGCGGAGTTCCAGCTCCCTGCAATGAACACTGAAGCTTTCTTT
NA	TRBJ1-1	NA	TRBV5-1	CASIWGSGRDTEAFF	TGCGCCAGCATATGGGGGTCAGGGCGGGACACTGAAGCTTTCTTT
NA	TRBJ2-3	NA	TRBV29-1	CSVDTGPSTDTQYF	TGCAGCGTCGACACAGGGCCCAGCACAGATACGCAGTATTTT
few	TRBJ1-2	NA	TRBV3-1	CASRGDGYTF	TGTGCCAGCAGAGGTGATGGCTACACCTTC
many	TRBJ2-5	TRBD1	TRBV12-3/TRBV12-4	CASSRQGIDQETQYF	TGTGCCAGCAGCCGACAGGGAATCGATCAAGAGACCCAGTACTTC
NA	TRBJ2-1	TRBD2	TRBV12-3/TRBV12-4	CASSLVILAASSYNEQFF	TGTGCCAGCAGTTTAGTCATACTAGCGGCTAGCTCCTACAATGAGCAGTTCTTC